This T cell receptor beta chain was sequenced during a study of cytomegalovirus exposure and HLA in healthy donors. Study conclusions and caveats: With later analysis, a missense DCLRE1C variant became linked to TCR beta V- and J-gene trimming. Segments of the TCR beta V type were, in most cases, productive about 90% or about 30% of the time in an earlier analysis.

The sample holds a few counts of this clone. Its target is not known. CDR1 and CDR2 (germline): SGHRS, YFSETQ. The CDR3 contains 13 residues. With 1 base removed from V and 5 bases from J, the gap between germline ends came to 7 bases. Primers: 60 Vbeta forward and 13 Jbeta reverse. Sequencing was performed with immunoSEQ multiplex PCR; in TCRdb, only in-frame clones are kept and a portion is missing. This table has about 100,000 clones, roughly three quarters appearing once. The clonotype originates from a woman aged 45-65 years in good health and CMV-seropositive. The sequenced sample consisted of PBMCs. V usage is TRBV5-1 and J usage is TRBJ1-5; unclear D gene. CDR3 sequence (DNA): TGCGCCAGCAGCTTGTTACTCGATCAGCCCCAGCATTTT. Residues: CASSLLLDQPQHF.